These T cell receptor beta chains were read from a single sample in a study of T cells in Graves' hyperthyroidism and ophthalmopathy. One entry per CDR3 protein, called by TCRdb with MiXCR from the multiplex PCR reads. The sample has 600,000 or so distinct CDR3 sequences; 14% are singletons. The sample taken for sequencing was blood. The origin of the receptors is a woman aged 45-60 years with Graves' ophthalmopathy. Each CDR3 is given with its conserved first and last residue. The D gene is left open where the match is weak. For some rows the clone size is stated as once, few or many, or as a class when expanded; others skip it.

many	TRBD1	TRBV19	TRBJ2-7	TGTGCCAGTAGTACCACAGGGGTCTCCTACGAGCAGTACTTC	CASSTTGVSYEQYF
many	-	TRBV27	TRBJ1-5	TGTGCCAGCAGTTTAAGGGGGTTCGGGGGGGGATATAGCAATCAGCCCCAGCATTTT	CASSLRGFGGGYSNQPQHF
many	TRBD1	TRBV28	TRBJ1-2	TGTGCCAGCATCGTACAGGGGGCTAACTATGGCTACACCTTC	CASIVQGANYGYTF
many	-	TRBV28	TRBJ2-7	TGTGCCAGCAGTGACCGGGGACAAGATGGGGACTACGAGCAGTACTTC	CASSDRGQDGDYEQYF
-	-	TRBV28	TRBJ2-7	TGTGCCGGCAGTTTACACGAGACAGGATTCCTGTTCGAGCAGTACTTC	CAGSLHETGFLFEQYF
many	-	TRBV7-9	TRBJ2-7	TGTGCCAGCAGCTCGCCGATAGCGGAGTTCTACGAGCAGTACTTC	CASSSPIAEFYEQYF
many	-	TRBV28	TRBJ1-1	TGTGCCAGCAGTTATCCTCCCCTGAACACTGAAGCTTTCTTT	CASSYPPLNTEAFF
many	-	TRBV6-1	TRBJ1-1	TGTGCCAGCAGTGAAGAGGAGGGTCCCAACACTGAAGCTTTCTTT	CASSEEEGPNTEAFF
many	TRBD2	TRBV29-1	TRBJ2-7	TGCAGCGTGACCCGACTAGCGGGAGTTGCCTACGAGCAGTACTTC	CSVTRLAGVAYEQYF
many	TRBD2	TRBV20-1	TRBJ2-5	TGCAGTGCAATACAAGCGGGAGCGGTCAGGAACCAAGAGACCCAGTACTTC	CSAIQAGAVRNQETQYF
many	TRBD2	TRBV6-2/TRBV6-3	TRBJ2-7	TGTGCCAGCAGGCGCGGACTAGCGGAGTCCTACGAGCAGTACTTC	CASRRGLAESYEQYF
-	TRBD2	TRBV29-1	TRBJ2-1	TGCAGCGTTGACCCTAGCGGAATAAACAATGAGCAGTTCTTC	CSVDPSGINNEQFF
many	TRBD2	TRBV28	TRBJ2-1	TGTGCCAGCAGTTTCATAGCGGGAGGGCCTAATTCCAATGAGCAGTTCTTC	CASSFIAGGPNSNEQFF
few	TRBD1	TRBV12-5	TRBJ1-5	TGTGCTAGTGCTCGGGACAGTCTCAATCAGCCCCAGCATTTT	CASARDSLNQPQHF
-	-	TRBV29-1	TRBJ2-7	TGCAGCGTTTATTTCTCCTACGAGCAGTACTTC	CSVYFSYEQYF
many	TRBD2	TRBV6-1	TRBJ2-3	TGTGCCAGCAGCGACCTAGCGGGAGTTGGCACAGATACGCAGTATTTT	CASSDLAGVGTDTQYF
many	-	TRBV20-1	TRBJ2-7	TGCAGTGCTAGAGGGATAGGGCCATCCTACGAGCAGTACTTC	CSARGIGPSYEQYF
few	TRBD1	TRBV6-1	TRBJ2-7	TGTGCCAGCCGAAGGCGTCAGGGGGCGGGTCAACACCCCTACGAGCAGTACTTC	CASRRRQGAGQHPYEQYF
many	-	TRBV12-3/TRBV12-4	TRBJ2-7	TGTGCCAGCAGCACCCTCTTAGGAGGGGTTGGGACCTACGAGCAGTACTTC	CASSTLLGGVGTYEQYF
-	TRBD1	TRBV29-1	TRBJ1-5	TGCAGCGTTGTACCCCAGGACAGGGCGTTGCAGCCCCAGCATTTT	CSVVPQDRALQPQHF
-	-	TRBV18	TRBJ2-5	TGTGCCAGCTCACCGGGGGGTCCCTGGGAGACCCAGTACTTC	CASSPGGPWETQYF
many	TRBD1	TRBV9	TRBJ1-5	TGTGCCAGCAGCGTAGGGTCAGGGGGCCAGCAGCCCCAGCATTTT	CASSVGSGGQQPQHF
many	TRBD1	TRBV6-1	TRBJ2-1	TGTGCCAGCAGAAGGGGACAGGGGGCGAAGGGCAATGAGCAGTTCTTC	CASRRGQGAKGNEQFF
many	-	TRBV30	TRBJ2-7	TGTGCCTGGAGTGTACCTGACAGGAGAAACTACGAGCAGTACTTC	CAWSVPDRRNYEQYF
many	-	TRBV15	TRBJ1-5	TGTGCCACCAGCAGAGATCAGGAGGGAGATCAGCCCCAGCATTTT	CATSRDQEGDQPQHF
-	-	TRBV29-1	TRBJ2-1	TGCAGCGTTGAACAGAACTCCTACAATGAGCAGTTCTTC	CSVEQNSYNEQFF
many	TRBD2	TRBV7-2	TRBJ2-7	TGTGCCAGCAGCCTCGGACTAGCGGGAGTGGTCGAGCAGTACTTC	CASSLGLAGVVEQYF
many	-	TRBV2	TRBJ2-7	TGTGCCAGCAGTGAGGGCCGGGACCTCTACGAGCAGTACTTC	CASSEGRDLYEQYF
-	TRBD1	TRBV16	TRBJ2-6	TGTGCCAGCAGCCCGACAGGGGGTGTTGGGGCCAACGTCCTGACTTTC	CASSPTGGVGANVLTF